This is a list of T cell receptor beta chains from one sample in a study of blood T cell repertoires in COVID-19. TCRdb's table, derived via immunoSEQ multiplex PCR, lists solely in-frame clones and lacks some. The repertoire consists of 180,000 or so clones, with approximately 88% occurring once and the leading ten covering over 6.5%. The sample comprised peripheral blood. The receptors come from a woman in her forties with COVID-19, enrolled during active disease. Each CDR3 is given with its conserved first and last residue. The D gene is left open where the match is weak. Clone size is shown for a subset of rows, as once, few, many or a class of expanded clone.

TRBJ1-1	NA	TRBV20-1	11	NA	TGCAGTGCTTCGGGCCCGGGGAAGCCTTTCTTT	CSASGPGKPFF
TRBJ2-3	TRBD2	TRBV6-4	15	NA	TGTGCCAGCAGTGGCCGGACTAGCGGTGCAGATACGCAGTATTTT	CASSGRTSGADTQYF
TRBJ2-3	TRBD2	TRBV29-1	14	NA	TGCAGCGTGTGGTCTGCGGGAGGGCCAGATACGCAGTATTTT	CSVWSAGGPDTQYF
TRBJ1-1	TRBD1	TRBV2	14	NA	TGTGCCAGCATCTTACAGGGGACGAACACTGAAGCTTTCTTT	CASILQGTNTEAFF
TRBJ2-1	TRBD2	TRBV28	13	NA	TGTGCCAGCAGTAGCGGGAGAGGCAATGAGCAGTTCTTC	CASSSGRGNEQFF
TRBJ2-7	NA	TRBV5-1	17	NA	TGCGCCAGCAGCCTATTTGTGACAGGTCAGGTAATTGGCGAGCAGTACTTC	CASSLFVTGQVIGEQYF
TRBJ2-5	TRBD1	TRBV19	14	once	TGTGCCAGTAGCCCCGGACAGGGGGAAGAGACCCAGTACTTC	CASSPGQGEETQYF
TRBJ2-7	TRBD2	TRBV10-3	15	few	TGTGCCATCAGTGGCCCTAGCGGGTTATCCTACGAGCAGTACTTC	CAISGPSGLSYEQYF
TRBJ2-2	TRBD2	TRBV11-2	17	NA	TGTGCCAGCAGCTCGGGACTAGCGGGAACGAACACCGGGGAGCTGTTTTTT	CASSSGLAGTNTGELFF
TRBJ1-2	NA	TRBV11-2	11	NA	TGTGCCAGCAGTCGATCGGGGGGCTACACCTTC	CASSRSGGYTF
TRBJ2-7	TRBD2	TRBV5-1	17	NA	TGCGCCAGCAGCTTGGGACTAGCGGGCCCGAGCTCCTACGAGCAGTACTTC	CASSLGLAGPSSYEQYF
TRBJ2-7	NA	TRBV29-1	13	NA	TGCAGCATACAGGAGTCTCCCTCCTACGAGCAGTACTTC	CSIQESPSYEQYF
TRBJ1-1	NA	TRBV4-1	16	NA	TGCGCCAGCAGCCAAGCGGCCTCCCTTGGGCGAACTGAAGCTTTCTTT	CASSQAASLGRTEAFF
TRBJ1-1	NA	TRBV2	12	NA	TGTGCCAGCATCCTAGCAAGCACTGAAGCTTTCTTT	CASILASTEAFF
TRBJ1-4	NA	TRBV6-1	14	once	TGTGCCAGCAGTGAGGTCTCAGGGTATGAAAAACTGTTTTTT	CASSEVSGYEKLFF
TRBJ2-7	NA	TRBV5-8	18	NA	TGTGCCAGCAGCTTGGAGGCGGCAGGGGAAAACCTTCCCTACGAGCAGTACTTC	CASSLEAAGENLPYEQYF
TRBJ1-6	NA	TRBV18	15	few	TGTGCCAGCTCACCAGTGAAACAGGGCACTTCACCCCTCCACTTT	CASSPVKQGTSPLHF
TRBJ2-4	TRBD2	TRBV12-5	17	NA	TGTGCTAGTGGTTTGACACTAGCGGGGGTTGTCAAAAACATTCAGTACTTC	CASGLTLAGVVKNIQYF
TRBJ1-2	NA	TRBV7-9	14	NA	TGTGCCAGCAGCCCAGGGGACCCCCGCTATGGCTACACCTTC	CASSPGDPRYGYTF
TRBJ1-3	NA	TRBV6-1	14	NA	TGTGCCAGCAGTGACCGACTCTCTGGAAACACCATATATTTT	CASSDRLSGNTIYF
TRBJ2-7	TRBD1	TRBV2	14	NA	TGTGCCAGCAGTTTTGACAGGGGCGTCGACGAGCAGTACTTC	CASSFDRGVDEQYF
TRBJ1-4	NA	TRBV19	14	many	TGTGCCAGTAGCCCCGATAGGACAGCGGAAAAACTGTTTTTT	CASSPDRTAEKLFF
TRBJ1-2	NA	TRBV12-3/TRBV12-4	13	NA	TGTGCCAGCAGTTTAAGCGACCACTATGGCTACACCTTC	CASSLSDHYGYTF
TRBJ2-3	TRBD2	TRBV11-2	18	few	TGTGCCAGCAGCTTAGATGGGTTCGGGGGGGGCGAGGCAGATACGCAGTATTTT	CASSLDGFGGGEADTQYF
TRBJ1-2	NA	TRBV19	14	NA	TGTGCCAGTAGTATAGGTGGCTTCGTTTATGGCTACACCTTC	CASSIGGFVYGYTF
TRBJ2-3	TRBD2	TRBV29-1	14	NA	TGCAGCACCGGGACTAGCGCCGGGGGGAATACGCAGTATTTT	CSTGTSAGGNTQYF
TRBJ1-2	TRBD1	TRBV6-5	12	NA	TGTGCCAGCAGTCCCCGACAGGGGCGCTACACCTTC	CASSPRQGRYTF
TRBJ1-2	NA	TRBV28	15	NA	TGTGCCAGCAGTGTAGGACAGCTGAAACTTTATGGCTACACCTTC	CASSVGQLKLYGYTF
TRBJ1-1	NA	TRBV10-3	13	few	TGTGCCATCAGTGCCGTCGGCGGCACTGAAGCTTTCTTT	CAISAVGGTEAFF
TRBJ1-1	NA	TRBV28	15	NA	TGTGCCAGCAGTTTAGCGCCACGGGGGGCGGATGAAGCTTTCTTT	CASSLAPRGADEAFF
TRBJ2-3	TRBD2	TRBV19	15	NA	TGTGCCAGTAGTTCGGGACTAGCGGACACAGATACGCAGTATTTT	CASSSGLADTDTQYF
TRBJ2-2	NA	TRBV30	15	once	TGTGCCTGGAGTGTAAAAGGCGGAAACACCGGGGAGCTGTTTTTT	CAWSVKGGNTGELFF
TRBJ2-4	TRBD2	TRBV18	14	NA	TGTGCCAGCTCACCCGAAACGACTAGCCGGGTCTCGTACTTC	CASSPETTSRVSYF
TRBJ1-3	NA	TRBV7-9	12	NA	TGTGCCAGCAGCCATTTCCCAAACACCATATATTTT	CASSHFPNTIYF
TRBJ1-4	TRBD1	TRBV5-1	17	NA	TGCGCCAGCAGCTTGAGGGCAGGGGGAGGAATTAATGAAAAACTGTTTTTT	CASSLRAGGGINEKLFF
TRBJ1-4	TRBD1	TRBV7-9	16	NA	TGTGCCAGCAGCCGAGGAGGGGCAGGGGGTAATGAAAAACTGTTTTTT	CASSRGGAGGNEKLFF
TRBJ1-5	NA	TRBV18	16	NA	TGTGCCAGCTCACCGGGCCTTGAGGGCAACAATCAGCCCCAGCATTTT	CASSPGLEGNNQPQHF
TRBJ2-1	TRBD2	TRBV10-1	15	NA	TGCGCCAGCAGTGAGCCGGGACTAGCGGGATCTGAGCAGTTCTTC	CASSEPGLAGSEQFF
TRBJ2-1	NA	TRBV5-1	16	NA	TGCGCCAGCAGCTTGGTTGGGGGGAGGTCCTACAATGAGCAGTTCTTC	CASSLVGGRSYNEQFF
TRBJ1-3	NA	TRBV9	15	NA	TGTGCCAGCGGTTCGACAGGTTTTTCTGGAAACACCATATATTTT	CASGSTGFSGNTIYF
TRBJ1-5	TRBD1	TRBV3-1/TRBV3-2	15	NA	TGTGCCAGCAGCCCCGGACAGGGTGGCAATCAGCCCCAGCATTTT	CASSPGQGGNQPQHF
TRBJ1-3	TRBD1	TRBV5-1	15	NA	TGCGCCAGCAGCACGGGACAGCTCTCTGGAAACACCATATATTTT	CASSTGQLSGNTIYF
TRBJ1-1	NA	TRBV3-1/TRBV3-2	13	NA	TGTGCCAGCAGCCAAGGCAGGGCGAATGAAGCTTTCTTT	CASSQGRANEAFF
TRBJ1-1	NA	TRBV5-8	16	NA	TGTGCCAGCAGCTCCTTCCGCGGACAGCTGAACACTGAAGCTTTCTTT	CASSSFRGQLNTEAFF
TRBJ1-6	TRBD1	TRBV27	18	NA	TGTGCCAGCATCCCCGGGGGGAGGACAGGGACCCGAAATTCACCCCTCCACTTT	CASIPGGRTGTRNSPLHF
TRBJ1-1	NA	TRBV18	12	NA	TGTGCCAGCTCACCAGGGCGGGAAGGAGCTTTCTTT	CASSPGREGAFF
TRBJ1-2	TRBD1	TRBV6-6	13	few	TGTGCCAGCAGTTCACAGGGGACCTATGGCTACACCTTC	CASSSQGTYGYTF
TRBJ2-7	NA	TRBV7-8	16	NA	TGTGCCAGCAGCTTAGGAGAGGCGAAGGGGCAAAACGAGCAGTACTTC	CASSLGEAKGQNEQYF
TRBJ1-1	NA	TRBV7-9	15	NA	TGTGCCAGCAGCTTAGGGAGGACAGTGAACACTGAAGCTTTCTTT	CASSLGRTVNTEAFF
TRBJ1-2	TRBD1	TRBV28	13	NA	TGTGCCAGCAGTAGACAGGGGGCCAGCGGCTACACCTTC	CASSRQGASGYTF
TRBJ2-5	TRBD1	TRBV6-1	14	once	TGTGCCAGCAGTGACAAAGACAGGGTCCAGACCCAGTACTTC	CASSDKDRVQTQYF